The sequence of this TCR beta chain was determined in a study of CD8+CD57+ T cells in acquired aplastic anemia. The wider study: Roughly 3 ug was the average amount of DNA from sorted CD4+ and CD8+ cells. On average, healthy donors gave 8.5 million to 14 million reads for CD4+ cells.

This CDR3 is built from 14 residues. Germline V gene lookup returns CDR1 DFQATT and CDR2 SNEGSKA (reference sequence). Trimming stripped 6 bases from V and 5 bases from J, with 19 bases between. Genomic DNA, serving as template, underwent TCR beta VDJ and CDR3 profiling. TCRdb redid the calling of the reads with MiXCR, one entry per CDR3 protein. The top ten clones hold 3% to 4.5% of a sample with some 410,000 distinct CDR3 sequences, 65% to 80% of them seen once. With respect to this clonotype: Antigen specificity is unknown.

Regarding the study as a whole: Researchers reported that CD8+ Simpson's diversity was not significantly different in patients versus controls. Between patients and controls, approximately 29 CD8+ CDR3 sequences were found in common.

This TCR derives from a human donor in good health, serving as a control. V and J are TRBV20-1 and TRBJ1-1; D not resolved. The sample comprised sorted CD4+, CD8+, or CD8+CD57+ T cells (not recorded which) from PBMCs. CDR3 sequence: CSANVTQRETEAFF. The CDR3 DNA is TGCAGTGCAAACGTCACCCAGAGGGAGACTGAAGCTTTCTTT.